This T cell receptor (beta chain) was sequenced for a study of control samples from healthy donors and cancer patients. Data came from immunoSEQ multiplex PCR; TCRdb stores just in-frame clones and leaves some out. The repertoire holds fewer than 200,000 clones, about 93% seen once, with roughly 1.5% in the top ten. This CDR3 is built from 16 residues. Germline lookup yields CDR1 KGHSH and CDR2 LQKENI. V was trimmed by 1 base and J by 0 bases, leaving 9 bases between them. As concerns this clone: Other DNA sequences in this sample translate to the same CDR3.

The material sequenced was blood. The gene calls are TRBV18 and TRBJ2-2, with D unresolved. This receptor was identified in a man between 18 and 35 years old in good health. The CDR3 spells CASSPQGQPNTGELFF. In DNA form, the CDR3 reads TGTGCCAGCTCACCACAAGGGCAGCCGAACACCGGGGAGCTGTTTTTT.